This is a list of T cell receptor beta chains from one sample in a study of T cells in narcolepsy. Clones were sequenced by immunoSEQ multiplex PCR, and TCRdb holds only the in-frame ones, with some missing. Of tens of thousands of clones listed, under 85% are singletons. Material for sequencing was memory (CD45RA-) CD4+ T cells from blood. These receptors were obtained from a human donor in good health. CDR3s include the opening cysteine and the closing phenylalanine or tryptophan. The order of the fields is J gene, clone size, D gene, V gene, CDR3 DNA, CDR3 protein. A D gene is named only where the DNA matches it firmly. Size is stated for part of the rows, as once, few or many counts, or as a class when the clone is expanded.

TRBJ2-7 NA NA TRBV2 TGTGCCAGCAGTGGGATTAAGGATGGCAGGCATTTTTTC CASSGIKDGRHFF
TRBJ2-1 NA NA TRBV7-7 TGTGCCAGCAGCTTAGCGGTTAATACCTTCAATGAGCAGTTCTTC CASSLAVNTFNEQFF
TRBJ2-1 NA TRBD2 TRBV11-2 TGTGCCAGCAGCTCTCTCTTACTAGCGGGAAGTACCAATGAGCAGTTCTTC CASSSLLLAGSTNEQFF
TRBJ1-6 NA NA TRBV9 TGTGCCAGCAGCGTAGGAAGAGAGACACCCCTCCACTTT CASSVGRETPLHF
TRBJ2-1 NA NA TRBV7-9 TGTGCCAGCAACCTCCGGAATGAGCAGTTCTTC CASNLRNEQFF
TRBJ2-5 NA TRBD1 TRBV19 TGTGCCAGTAGTATCTCGGGACAGGGGGCCCAAGAGACCCAGTACTTC CASSISGQGAQETQYF
TRBJ2-3 NA TRBD2 TRBV25-1 TGTGCCAGCAGCCCTAGCGGGGGCCCCACAGATACGCAGTATTTT CASSPSGGPTDTQYF
TRBJ1-5 few NA TRBV6-6 TGTGCCAGCAGTCAACAGACAGGCAATCAGCCCCAGCATTTT CASSQQTGNQPQHF
TRBJ2-6 NA NA TRBV6-1 TGTGCCAGCCAAATAGGCGTATCCGGGGCCAACGTCCTGACTTTC CASQIGVSGANVLTF
TRBJ2-6 NA TRBD1 TRBV18 TGTGCCAGCTCCCTCGGACAGGGGTCGGGCTCTGGGGCCAACGTCCTGACTTTC CASSLGQGSGSGANVLTF
TRBJ1-1 few TRBD1 TRBV5-1 TGCGCCAGCAGCTCGGAACAGGGGAGGACTGAAGCTTTCTTT CASSSEQGRTEAFF
TRBJ2-7 NA TRBD1 TRBV2 TGTGCCAGCAGAGGGACAGGGGCAACCTACGAGCAGTACTTC CASRGTGATYEQYF
TRBJ1-5 NA NA TRBV6-5 TGTGCCAGCAGTGTCACAGGGCAGCCCCAGCATTTT CASSVTGQPQHF
TRBJ2-3 NA TRBD1 TRBV28 TGTGCCAGCAGTTGGGACAGCCCCACAGATACGCAGTATTTT CASSWDSPTDTQYF
TRBJ1-3 NA TRBD1 TRBV9 TGTGCCAGCAGCGTATCACAGGGGGTTTCGGGAAACACCATATATTTT CASSVSQGVSGNTIYF
TRBJ1-3 NA NA TRBV11-2 TGTGCCAGCAGCTTAGGGTCCCGGGTTTCCCCCAACACCATATATTTT CASSLGSRVSPNTIYF
TRBJ1-6 NA TRBD1 TRBV6-5 TGTGCCAGCAGTTACGGACAGGGTAATTCACCCCTCCACTTT CASSYGQGNSPLHF
TRBJ1-2 NA NA TRBV7-8 TGTGCCAGCAGCGCCGGGCAGGGGTCTAACTATGGCTACACCTTC CASSAGQGSNYGYTF
TRBJ1-4 NA TRBD1 TRBV9 TGTGCCAGCAGCGTAGGAGGGCGGGACAGGAATGAAAAACTGTTTTTT CASSVGGRDRNEKLFF
TRBJ1-2 NA TRBD1 TRBV27 TGTGCCAGCAGTTCCAGACAGGGGGCCAACTATGGCTACACCTTC CASSSRQGANYGYTF
TRBJ1-1 NA TRBD1 TRBV5-5 TGTGCCAGCAGCACTGGGACAGGGGCGGTGAACACTGAAGCTTTCTTT CASSTGTGAVNTEAFF
TRBJ1-2 NA NA TRBV19 TGTGCCAGTAGGCCAATCGGGACTTCCGGCTATGGCTACACCTTC CASRPIGTSGYGYTF
TRBJ1-1 NA NA TRBV6-1 TGTGCCAGCAGTGAAGCTGGGTCGACCCAAGCTTTCTTT CASSEAGSTQAFF
TRBJ2-2 NA NA TRBV19 TGTGCCAGTAGTATAAGGGGCGGACAGCACTCGCCTACGAACACCGGGGAGCTGTTTTTT CASSIRGGQHSPTNTGELFF
TRBJ1-4 few TRBD1 TRBV6-1 TGTGCCAGCAGCGCAGACAGGGGCCATGAAAAACTGTTTTTT CASSADRGHEKLFF
TRBJ1-5 NA NA TRBV6-6 TGTGCCAGCAGCACCCTACAGGGTAGCAATCAGCCCCAGCATTTT CASSTLQGSNQPQHF
TRBJ2-4 NA NA TRBV7-2 TGTGCCAGCAGCCCGCCGGGGTTCAAAAACATTCAGTACTTC CASSPPGFKNIQYF
TRBJ1-4 NA TRBD1 TRBV6-1 TGTGCCAGCAGTGAAAACCGGGACAGGGGTGGAAAACTGTTTTTT CASSENRDRGGKLFF
TRBJ1-1 NA NA TRBV5-1 TGCGCCAGCACAAGGGGCACGAACACTGAAGCTTTCTTT CASTRGTNTEAFF
TRBJ2-1 NA TRBD2 TRBV19 TGTGCCAGTAGTATGCCGGGACTAGTCGTTGGGAGAAGGCAGTTCTTC CASSMPGLVVGRRQFF
TRBJ2-1 NA TRBD1 TRBV4-1 TGCGCCAGCAGCCAAGATTTGGCCCTGGACAGGGGGTACAATGAGCAGTTCTTC CASSQDLALDRGYNEQFF
TRBJ1-2 NA NA TRBV7-2 TGTGCCAGCAGCTTAGGGCCGGTTAGCTATGGCTACACCTTC CASSLGPVSYGYTF
TRBJ1-1 NA NA TRBV14 TGTGCCAGCAGCTCGCAGGTTAACACTGAAGCTTTCTTT CASSSQVNTEAFF
TRBJ2-2 once TRBD2 TRBV6-4 TGTGCCAGCAGTCGCGGGGGGTCGAACACCGGGGAGCTGTTTTTT CASSRGGSNTGELFF
TRBJ2-7 NA NA TRBV13 TGTGCCAGCAGCTTAGGCGATGGGCCCCGAGAGGGGGCCTACGAGCAGTACTTC CASSLGDGPREGAYEQYF
TRBJ2-1 NA TRBD1 TRBV9 TGTGCCAGCAGCCCAAGAACCGGGACAGGGACCTACAATGAGCAGTTCTTC CASSPRTGTGTYNEQFF
TRBJ2-1 NA NA TRBV30 TGTGCCTGGAGTCCGCCAGGTGTCCTAGGCAATGAGCAGTTCTTC CAWSPPGVLGNEQFF
TRBJ1-2 once TRBD1 TRBV19 TGTGCCAGTACCGGGACAGGACTATGGGGTTATGGCTACACCTTC CASTGTGLWGYGYTF
TRBJ1-1 NA NA TRBV27 TGTGCCACCTCCAGGGGAGACACTGAAGCTTTCTTT CATSRGDTEAFF
TRBJ2-1 NA TRBD2 TRBV9 TGTGCCAGCAGCCCGAGGACTAGCGGGGGGGCCCATGAGCAGTTCTTC CASSPRTSGGAHEQFF
TRBJ2-3 NA TRBD2 TRBV7-2 TGTGCCAGCAGCTCAAGACTAGCTAGCACAGATACGCAGTATTTT CASSSRLASTDTQYF
TRBJ1-2 NA NA TRBV5-5 TGTGCCAGCAGCCGCACACATAGAACAGGGTTGAGTGGCTACACCTTC CASSRTHRTGLSGYTF
TRBJ2-7 few NA TRBV15 TGTGCCACCAGCCAGCGGGGGACAGGCTACGAGCAGTACTTC CATSQRGTGYEQYF
TRBJ2-7 NA NA TRBV2 TGTGCCAGCAGTGAAGGCCCCTACGAGCAGTACTTC CASSEGPYEQYF
TRBJ2-1 once TRBD2 TRBV6-5 TGTGCCAGCAGTTTAACGAGCTCTAGGACTAGCGAGGAGTTCTTC CASSLTSSRTSEEFF
TRBJ2-7 NA NA TRBV6-6 TGTGCCAGCAACGACGGCCGCTACGAGCAGTACTTC CASNDGRYEQYF